This T cell receptor beta chain comes out of a study of T cells in Graves' hyperthyroidism and ophthalmopathy. In the study overall: The authors collected peripheral blood at initial diagnosis, before any treatment.

General study findings and limits: Patients with ophthalmopathy were separated from those with stable hyperthyroidism by a 13 V-J model.

Trimming removed 0 bases at V and 5 bases at J, with 11 bases between. CDR1 and CDR2 from the germline V gene are MGHRA and YSYEKL. The CDR3 loop spans 16 amino acids. Amplified TCR beta CDR3 regions came from RNA transcripts. HTBI primers were employed in a first-round RT-PCR of the TCR CDR3. TCRdb analysed the multiplex PCR reads with MiXCR anew, one entry per CDR3 protein. The sample has 500,000 or so distinct CDR3 sequences; approximately 17% are singletons. This clonotype is a singleton in its sample. The antigen remains unidentified. Sequencing was done on a sample of blood. This chain uses TRBV4-1 with TRBJ1-6, with D unclear. This receptor was obtained from a woman under 30 with Graves' ophthalmopathy. The CDR3 loop reads CASSQELVLDNSPLHF. CDR3 in DNA: TGCGCCAGCAGCCAAGAACTCGTATTAGATAATTCACCCCTCCACTTT.